What follows describes a single T cell receptor (beta chain). The antigen is unknown. This sample is drawn from a study of post-analysis software for immune sequencing data. General study findings and limits: Controls showed significantly higher normalized Chao1 diversity than did multiple sclerosis patients. A handful of TRBV segments (TRBV5-6, TRBV5-1 and TRBV20-1 among them) occurred more frequently in patients than in controls.

The library was made from cDNA and included unique molecular identifiers. Input of about 0.85 to 10 million T cells yielded about half a million cDNA molecules. Using its own MiXCR run on the PCR reads, TCRdb lists one record per CDR3 protein. The sample includes roughly 670,000 distinct CDR3 sequences, over 45% of them seen just once. From germline, CDR1 is SGHKS and CDR2 YYEKEE (reference sequence). This CDR3 comprises 14 residues. Trimming removed 4 bases from V and 5 bases from J; junction bases left unmatched: 5. The receptor was derived from a girl aged 2 to 9 with multiple sclerosis. The chain links TRBV5-5 to TRBJ2-5; 10 bases match TRBD1. Source material: blood. The CDR3 sequence: CASSQSDRGETQYF. In DNA form, the CDR3 reads TGTGCCAGCAGCCAGTCGGACAGGGGGGAGACCCAGTACTTC. The variable domain in full, with the rest retrieved from reference TRBV5-5 and TRBJ2-5, is DAGVTQSPTHLIKTRGQQVTLRCSPISGHKSVSWYQQVLGQGPQFIFQYYEKEERGRGNFPDRFSARQFPNYSSELNVNALLLGDSALYLCASSQSDRGETQYFGPGTRLLVL.